The rows below give T cell receptor beta chains drawn from one sample of a study of T cells in Graves' hyperthyroidism and ophthalmopathy. TCRdb re-analysed the multiplex PCR reads in MiXCR, keeping a single row per CDR3 protein. The repertoire holds a few hundred thousand distinct CDR3 sequences, with under 25% as singletons. The sequenced material came from blood. These receptors came from a man between 18 and 29 years old with Graves' hyperthyroidism. Both conserved end residues are part of each CDR3. A D gene is named only where the DNA matches it firmly. Some rows mark clone size as missing; the rest say once, few, many or name a class of expanded clone.

j_gene: TRBJ2-7; abundance: many; v_gene: TRBV5-1; d_gene: .; CDR3aa: CASSLLPGRTTREQYF; CDR3nt: TGCGCCAGCAGCTTGTTACCGGGACGGACGACGAGGGAGCAGTACTTC
j_gene: TRBJ1-5; abundance: many; v_gene: TRBV28; d_gene: TRBD1; CDR3aa: CAIRLPGQGSQPQHF; CDR3nt: TGTGCCATTAGACTGCCGGGACAGGGTTCTCAGCCCCAGCATTTT
j_gene: TRBJ1-6; abundance: few; v_gene: TRBV28; d_gene: .; CDR3aa: CASRPGEGSPLHF; CDR3nt: TGTGCCAGCAGACCAGGGGAAGGATCACCCCTCCACTTT
j_gene: TRBJ2-7; abundance: many; v_gene: TRBV6-1; d_gene: .; CDR3aa: CASSGWTAAYEQYF; CDR3nt: TGTGCCAGCAGTGGCTGGACAGCTGCCTACGAGCAGTACTTC
j_gene: TRBJ1-5; abundance: few; v_gene: TRBV19; d_gene: .; CDR3aa: CASNDGGNQPQHF; CDR3nt: TGTGCCAGTAATGACGGGGGCAATCAGCCCCAGCATTTT
j_gene: TRBJ2-5; abundance: many; v_gene: TRBV3-1; d_gene: TRBD1; CDR3aa: CASSQNRGRETQYF; CDR3nt: TGTGCCAGCAGTCAAAACAGGGGGCGGGAGACCCAGTACTTC
j_gene: TRBJ2-7; abundance: many; v_gene: TRBV2; d_gene: TRBD1; CDR3aa: CASKSRGTAYYEQYF; CDR3nt: TGTGCCAGCAAGTCTAGAGGGACAGCCTATTACGAGCAGTACTTC
j_gene: TRBJ1-5; abundance: many; v_gene: TRBV6-2/TRBV6-3; d_gene: .; CDR3aa: CASSYPGDSLYSNQPQHF; CDR3nt: TGTGCCAGCAGTTACCCAGGGGATAGCCTTTATAGCAATCAGCCCCAGCATTTT
j_gene: TRBJ2-7; abundance: .; v_gene: TRBV6-7; d_gene: .; CDR3aa: CASSFGGSGIGHEQYF; CDR3nt: TGCGCCAGCAGTTTCGGCGGAAGCGGTATCGGCCACGAGCAGTACTTC
j_gene: TRBJ2-7; abundance: many; v_gene: TRBV30; d_gene: TRBD1; CDR3aa: CAWTVRDRSYEQYF; CDR3nt: TGTGCCTGGACCGTCCGGGACAGGTCCTACGAGCAGTACTTC
j_gene: TRBJ2-5; abundance: many; v_gene: TRBV19; d_gene: .; CDR3aa: CASSLFWGAGETQYF; CDR3nt: TGTGCCAGTAGCCTCTTCTGGGGGGCAGGTGAGACCCAGTACTTC
j_gene: TRBJ1-2; abundance: many; v_gene: TRBV6-5; d_gene: .; CDR3aa: CASSYWPGAAGGGYTF; CDR3nt: TGTGCCAGCAGTTACTGGCCAGGAGCGGCTGGCGGTGGCTACACCTTC
j_gene: TRBJ2-5; abundance: many; v_gene: TRBV29-1; d_gene: TRBD2; CDR3aa: CSVEVQRGGGETQYF; CDR3nt: TGCAGCGTTGAAGTCCAGCGGGGGGGCGGAGAGACCCAGTACTTC
j_gene: TRBJ2-7; abundance: few; v_gene: TRBV12-3/TRBV12-4; d_gene: .; CDR3aa: CASSPLTGFYEQYF; CDR3nt: TGTGCCAGCAGTCCCCTTACAGGGTTCTACGAGCAGTACTTC
j_gene: TRBJ1-1; abundance: many; v_gene: TRBV10-3; d_gene: .; CDR3aa: CAISESPLLESEAFF; CDR3nt: TGTGCCATCAGTGAGTCACCCCTCCTTGAGAGTGAAGCTTTCTTT
j_gene: TRBJ1-1; abundance: many; v_gene: TRBV3-1; d_gene: .; CDR3aa: CASSLRMGVEAFF; CDR3nt: TGTGCCAGCAGCCTGAGGATGGGGGTTGAAGCTTTCTTT